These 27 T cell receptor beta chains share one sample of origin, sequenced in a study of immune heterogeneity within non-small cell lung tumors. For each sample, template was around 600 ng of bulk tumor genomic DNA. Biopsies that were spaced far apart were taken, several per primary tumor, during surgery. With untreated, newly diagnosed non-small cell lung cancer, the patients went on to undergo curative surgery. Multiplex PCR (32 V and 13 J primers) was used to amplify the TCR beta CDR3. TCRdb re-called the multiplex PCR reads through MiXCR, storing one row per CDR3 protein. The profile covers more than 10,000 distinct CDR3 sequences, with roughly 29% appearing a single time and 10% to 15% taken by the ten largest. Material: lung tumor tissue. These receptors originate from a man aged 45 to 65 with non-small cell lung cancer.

CDR3 in DNA: TGTGCCACCGGGACTAGCGGGGGGGGGGATGAGCAGTTCTTC. Its protein is CATGTSGGGDEQFF. This rearrangement joins TRBV6-2 or TRBV6-3 to TRBJ2-1; 16 bases line up with TRBD2. The CDR3 covers 14 residues. Germline V gene lookup returns CDR1 MNHEY and CDR2 SVGEGT. The V and J ends lost 10 bases and 8 bases, in that order; junction bases with no gene match: 5.

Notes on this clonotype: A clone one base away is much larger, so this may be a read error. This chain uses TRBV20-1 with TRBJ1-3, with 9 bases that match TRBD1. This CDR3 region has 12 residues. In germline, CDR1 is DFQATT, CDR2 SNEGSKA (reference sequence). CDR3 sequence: CGARQGGHTIYF. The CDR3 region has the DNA TGCGGTGCTAGACAGGGGGGACACACCATATATTTT.

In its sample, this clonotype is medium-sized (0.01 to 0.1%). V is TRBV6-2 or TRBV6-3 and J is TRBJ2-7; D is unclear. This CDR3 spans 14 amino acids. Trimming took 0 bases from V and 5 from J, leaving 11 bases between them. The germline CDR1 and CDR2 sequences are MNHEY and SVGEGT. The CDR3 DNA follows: TGTGCCAGCAGTTACTCGGCTTCAGTCGACGAGCAGTACTTC. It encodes CASSYSASVDEQYF.

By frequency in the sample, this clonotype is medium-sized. CDR3 in amino acids: CASSQRDIANYGYTF. The CDR3 DNA reads TGTGCCAGCAGCCAAAGGGACATCGCTAACTATGGCTACACCTTC. The chain is built from TRBV3-1 and TRBJ1-2; possibly TRBD1 for D (6 bases). Germline assignment: CDR1 LGHDT and CDR2 YNNKEL (reference sequence). The ends were cut back, 2 bases at V and 0 bases at J, with 10 bases in the middle. This CDR3 has 15 amino acids. The full variable domain, its missing parts supplied by reference TRBV3-1 and TRBJ1-2, is DTAVSQTPKYLVTQMGNDKSIKCEQNLGHDTMYWYKQDSKKFLKIMFSYNNKELIINETVPNRFSPKSPDKAHLNLHINSLELGDSAVYFCASSQRDIANYGYTFGSGTRLTVV.

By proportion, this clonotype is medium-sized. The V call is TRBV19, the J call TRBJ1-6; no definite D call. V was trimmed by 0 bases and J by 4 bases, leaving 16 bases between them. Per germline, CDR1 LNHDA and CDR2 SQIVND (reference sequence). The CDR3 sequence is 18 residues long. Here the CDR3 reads CASSIDYRSTPYNSPLHF. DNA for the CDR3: TGTGCCAGTAGTATAGACTACCGGAGTACACCTTATAATTCACCCCTCCACTTT.

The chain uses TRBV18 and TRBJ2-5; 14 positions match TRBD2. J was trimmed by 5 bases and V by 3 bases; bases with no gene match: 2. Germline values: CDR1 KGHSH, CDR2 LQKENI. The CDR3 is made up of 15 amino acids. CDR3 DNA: TGTGCCAGCTCACCGGGACTAGCGGGAGTGGAGACCCAGTACTTC. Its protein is CASSPGLAGVETQYF.

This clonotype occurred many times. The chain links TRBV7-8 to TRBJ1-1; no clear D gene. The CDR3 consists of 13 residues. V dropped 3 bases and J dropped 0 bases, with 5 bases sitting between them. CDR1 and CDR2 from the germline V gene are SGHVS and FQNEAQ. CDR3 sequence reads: CASSFQMNTEAFF. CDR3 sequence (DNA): TGTGCCAGCAGCTTCCAGATGAACACTGAAGCTTTCTTT.

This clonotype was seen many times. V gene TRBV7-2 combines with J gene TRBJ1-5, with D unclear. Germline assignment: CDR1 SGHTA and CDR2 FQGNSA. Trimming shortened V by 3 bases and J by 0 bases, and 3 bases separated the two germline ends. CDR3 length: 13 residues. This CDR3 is CASSFRSNQPQHF. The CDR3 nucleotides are TGTGCCAGCAGCTTTCGTAGCAATCAGCCCCAGCATTTT.

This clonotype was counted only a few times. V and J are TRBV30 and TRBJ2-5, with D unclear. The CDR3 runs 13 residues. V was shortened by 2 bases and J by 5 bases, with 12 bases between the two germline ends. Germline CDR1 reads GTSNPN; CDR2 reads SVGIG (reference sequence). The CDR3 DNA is TGTGCCTGGAGTTCCCCTCTTGAGGAGACCCAGTACTTC. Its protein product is CAWSSPLEETQYF. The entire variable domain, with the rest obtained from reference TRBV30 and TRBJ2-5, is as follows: SQTIHQWPATLVQPVGSPLSLECTVEGTSNPNLYWYRQAAGRGLQLLFYSVGIGQISSEVPQNLSASRPQDRQFILSSKKLLLSDSGFYLCAWSSPLEETQYFGPGTRLLVL.

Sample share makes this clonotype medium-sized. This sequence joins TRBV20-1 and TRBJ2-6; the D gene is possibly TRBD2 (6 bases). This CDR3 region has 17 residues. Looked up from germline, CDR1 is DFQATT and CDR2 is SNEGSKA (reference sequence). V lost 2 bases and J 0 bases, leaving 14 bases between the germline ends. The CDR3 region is CSARNRDGSSGANVLTF. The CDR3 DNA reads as TGCAGTGCTAGAAACCGGGACGGGAGCTCTGGGGCCAACGTCCTGACTTTC.

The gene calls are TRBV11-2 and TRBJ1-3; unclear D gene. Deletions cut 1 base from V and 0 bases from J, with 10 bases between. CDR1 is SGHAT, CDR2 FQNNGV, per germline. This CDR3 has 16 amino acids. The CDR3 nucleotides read TGTGCCAGCAGCTTAGTCAGTACGTACTCTGGAAACACCATATATTTT. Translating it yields CASSLVSTYSGNTIYF.

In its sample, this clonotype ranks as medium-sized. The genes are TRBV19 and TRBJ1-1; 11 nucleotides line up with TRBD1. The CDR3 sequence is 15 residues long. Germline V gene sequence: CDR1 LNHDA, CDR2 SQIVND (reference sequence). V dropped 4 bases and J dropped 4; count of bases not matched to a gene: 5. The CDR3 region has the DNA TGTGCCAGTAGTACCCGGGACAGGGGGTCCACTGAAGCTTTCTTT. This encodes CASSTRDRGSTEAFF.

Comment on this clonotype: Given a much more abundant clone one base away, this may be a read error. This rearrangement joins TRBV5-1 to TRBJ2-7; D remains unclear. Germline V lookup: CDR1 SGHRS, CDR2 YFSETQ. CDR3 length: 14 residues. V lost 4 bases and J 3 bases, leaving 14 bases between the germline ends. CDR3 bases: TGCGCCAGCAGCACCCAAGCTCTCGACTACGAGCAGTACTTC. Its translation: CASSTQALDYEQYF.

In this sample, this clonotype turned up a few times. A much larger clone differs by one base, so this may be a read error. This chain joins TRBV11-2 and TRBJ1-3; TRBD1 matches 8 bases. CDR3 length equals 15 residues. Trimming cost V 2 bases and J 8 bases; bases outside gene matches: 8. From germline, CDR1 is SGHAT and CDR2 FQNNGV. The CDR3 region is CASSLNAGGSYTIYF. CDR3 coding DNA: TGTGCCAGCAGCTTAAATGCAGGGGGCTCTTACACCATATATTTT. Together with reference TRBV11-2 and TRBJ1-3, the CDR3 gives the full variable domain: EAGVAQSPRYKIIEKRQSVAFWCNPISGHATLYWYQQILGQGPKLLIQFQNNGVVDDSQLPKDRFSAERLKGVDSTLKIQPAKLEDSAVYLCASSLNAGGSYTIYFGEGSWLTVV.

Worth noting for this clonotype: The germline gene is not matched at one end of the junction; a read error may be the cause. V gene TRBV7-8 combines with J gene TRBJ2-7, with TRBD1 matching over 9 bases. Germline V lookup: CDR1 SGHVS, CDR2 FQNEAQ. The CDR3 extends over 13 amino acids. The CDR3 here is CVSSSGQGIEQYF. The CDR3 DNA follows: TGTGTCAGCAGCTCGGGACAGGGAATCGAACAGTACTTC.

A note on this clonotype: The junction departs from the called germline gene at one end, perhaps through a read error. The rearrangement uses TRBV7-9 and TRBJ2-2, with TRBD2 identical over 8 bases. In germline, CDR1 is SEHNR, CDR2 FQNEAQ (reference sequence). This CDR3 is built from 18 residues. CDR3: CAGSLRGAGGPNTGELFF. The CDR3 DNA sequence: TGTGCCGGCAGCCTACGTGGGGCGGGAGGCCCGAACACCGGGGAGCTGTTTTTT.

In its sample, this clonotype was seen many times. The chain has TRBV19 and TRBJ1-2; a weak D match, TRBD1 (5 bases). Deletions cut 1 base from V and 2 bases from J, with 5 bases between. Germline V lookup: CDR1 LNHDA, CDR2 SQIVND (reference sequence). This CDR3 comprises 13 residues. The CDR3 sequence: CASSIGTNYGYTF. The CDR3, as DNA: TGTGCCAGTAGTATAGGGACAAACTATGGCTACACCTTC.

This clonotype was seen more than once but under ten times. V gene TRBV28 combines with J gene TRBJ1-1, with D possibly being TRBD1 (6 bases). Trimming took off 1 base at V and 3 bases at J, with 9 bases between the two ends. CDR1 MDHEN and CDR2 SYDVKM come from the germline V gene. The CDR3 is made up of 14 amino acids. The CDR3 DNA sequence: TGTGCCAGCAGTTTATCAGGGGTGGACACTGAAGCTTTCTTT. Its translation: CASSLSGVDTEAFF.

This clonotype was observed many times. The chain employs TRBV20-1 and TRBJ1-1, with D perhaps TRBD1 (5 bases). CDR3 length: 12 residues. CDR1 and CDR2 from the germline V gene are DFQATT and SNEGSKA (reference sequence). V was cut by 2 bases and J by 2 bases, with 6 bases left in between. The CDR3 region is CSARQGNTEAFF. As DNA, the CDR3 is TGCAGTGCTAGACAGGGTAACACTGAAGCTTTCTTT.

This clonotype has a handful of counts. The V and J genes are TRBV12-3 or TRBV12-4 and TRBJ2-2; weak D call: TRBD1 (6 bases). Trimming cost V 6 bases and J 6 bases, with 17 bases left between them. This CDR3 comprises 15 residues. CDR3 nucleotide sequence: TGTGCCAGCAGACAGGACAGTCTTAACGCCGGGGAGCTGTTTTTT. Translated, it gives CASRQDSLNAGELFF.

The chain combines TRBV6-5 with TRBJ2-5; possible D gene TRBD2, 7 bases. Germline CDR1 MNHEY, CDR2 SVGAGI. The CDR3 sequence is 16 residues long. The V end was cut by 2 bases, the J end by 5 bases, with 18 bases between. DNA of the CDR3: TGTGCCAGCAGTTACCCAGGACGCGGGGGCTGGGAGACCCAGTACTTC. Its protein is CASSYPGRGGWETQYF.

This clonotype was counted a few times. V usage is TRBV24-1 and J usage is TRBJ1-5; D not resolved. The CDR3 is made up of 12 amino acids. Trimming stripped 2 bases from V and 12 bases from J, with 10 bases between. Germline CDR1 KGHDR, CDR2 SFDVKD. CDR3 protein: CATSDSVGNQHF. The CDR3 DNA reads TGTGCCACCAGTGATTCGGTGGGTAACCAGCATTTT.

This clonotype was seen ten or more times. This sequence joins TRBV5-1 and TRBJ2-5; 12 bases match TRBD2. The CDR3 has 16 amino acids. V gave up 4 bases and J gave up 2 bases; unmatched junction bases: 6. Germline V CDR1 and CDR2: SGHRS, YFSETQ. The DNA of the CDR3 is TGCGCCAGCAGCAGCCTAGCGGGAGGGGGGCAAGAGACCCAGTACTTC. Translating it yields CASSSLAGGGQETQYF.

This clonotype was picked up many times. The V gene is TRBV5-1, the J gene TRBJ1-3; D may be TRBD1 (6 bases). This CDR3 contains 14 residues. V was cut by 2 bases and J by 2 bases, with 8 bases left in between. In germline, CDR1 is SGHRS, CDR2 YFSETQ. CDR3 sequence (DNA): TGCGCCAGCAGCTTTGAGGGGGCTGGAAACACCATATATTTT. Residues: CASSFEGAGNTIYF. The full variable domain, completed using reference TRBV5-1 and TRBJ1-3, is KAGVTQTPRYLIKTRGQQVTLSCSPISGHRSVSWYQQTPGQGLQFLFEYFSETQRNKGNFPGRFSGRQFSNSRSEMNVSTLELGDSALYLCASSFEGAGNTIYFGEGSWLTVV.

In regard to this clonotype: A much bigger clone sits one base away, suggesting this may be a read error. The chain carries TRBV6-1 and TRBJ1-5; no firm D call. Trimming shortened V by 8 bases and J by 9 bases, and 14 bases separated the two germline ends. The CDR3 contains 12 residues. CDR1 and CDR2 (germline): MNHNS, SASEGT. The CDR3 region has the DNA TGTGCCAGCGAAGCGGGAACCGGGCCCCAGCATTTT. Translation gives CASEAGTGPQHF.

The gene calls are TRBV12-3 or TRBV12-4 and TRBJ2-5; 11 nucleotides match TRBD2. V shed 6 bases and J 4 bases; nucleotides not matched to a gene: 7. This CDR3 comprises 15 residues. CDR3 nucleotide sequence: TGTGCCAGCAGCCGCACTAGCGGGAGCGGAGAGACCCAGTACTTC. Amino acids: CASSRTSGSGETQYF.

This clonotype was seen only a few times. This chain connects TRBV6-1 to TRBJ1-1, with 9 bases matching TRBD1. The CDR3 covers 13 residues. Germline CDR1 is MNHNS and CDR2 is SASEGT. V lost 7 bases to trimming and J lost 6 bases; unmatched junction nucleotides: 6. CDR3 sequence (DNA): TGTGCCAGCACCGGACAGGGGCGATCTGAAGCTTTCTTT. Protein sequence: CASTGQGRSEAFF.